This TCR beta chain emerged from a study of blood T cell repertoires in COVID-19. Study-level background: Some COVID-19 samples were acute and others convalescent; all came from the United States, Italy and Spain. Sample material is recorded as cDNA or gDNA derived from T cells, B-cell-depleted T cells, or PBMCs.

Germline values: CDR1 SGHRS, CDR2 YFSETQ. Trimming stripped 5 bases from V and 4 bases from J, with 15 bases between. This CDR3 is 14 amino acids long. As handled by the study authors: Nucleated cell number was recorded as an estimate derived from reference gene primer amplification. This table comes from immunoSEQ multiplex PCR, and its TCRdb copy is limited to in-frame clones, with some not included. V, J and clone size were drawn from that table, and D and trimming were deduced from the DNA. Here the sample spans around 130,000 clones, over 60% being singletons. The V call is TRBV5-1, the J call TRBJ1-1; TRBD1 might be the D (5 bases). This clonotype was obtained from a human donor in a cohort sampled during active COVID-19. Sequenced: peripheral blood. Written as DNA, the CDR3 is TGCGCCAGCAGGAAGGGCACTACAGGCACTGAAGCTTTCTTT. The encoded protein is CASRKGTTGTEAFF.